This entry concerns a single T cell receptor (beta chain). This receptor's antigen is unknown. Per-base qualities were not stored, and no clone one base away is much larger. RNA was extracted using the RNeasy kit, and roughly 0.45 to 1 microgram was reverse transcribed with random hexamers. The immunoSEQ multiplex PCR assay, covering 54 Vbeta and 13 Jbeta segments, was used to amplify TCR beta CDR3 regions. PCR amplification bias was corrected using a synthetic template baseline for primer optimization and computational correction. The authors' pipeline ran thus. Reads were assigned to V, D and J genes according to IMGT and analyzed in immunoSEQ Analyzer, with only productive sequences retained. Clonality was calculated as one minus the Shannon entropy normalized by log2 of the number of productive unique sequences. For each patient and control, public and private clones were evaluated among the 100 most prevalent clones. Clones were defined as Susac-specific if absent from the healthy and MS cohorts, from 1052 published viral clones and from other ImmuneACCESS disease sequences. The raw public reads went through TCRdb reprocessing: fastp at Q25, MiXCR clone calling, in-frame beta chains kept. Rows with one shared CDR3 protein collapse into an entry with the most common genes and DNA. TCRdb, not the original authors, processed these V and J calls. The sample yields some 110,000 distinct CDR3 sequences; 85% to 95% were counted once. The ten largest clones add up to 0.085% to 0.095% of the sample.

The data are from a study of CD8 T cells in Susac syndrome (dated by TCRdb to between 2018 and 2020). Looking at the study overall: Whether CD8+ T cell activation and differentiation in Susac syndrome was antigen driven was tested using repertoire sequencing.

The research as a whole found: The number of individuals in the TCR sequencing and HLA analysis was recognized as being relatively small.

High-throughput TCR beta sequencing profiled peripheral blood CD8+ and CD4+ T cells from healthy donors, Susac syndrome patients and multiple sclerosis patients. Multiple sclerosis controls were treatment-naive patients with stable or active relapsing-remitting disease fulfilling revised McDonald criteria. Bulk CD8+ and CD4+ T cells were purified by magnetic negative isolation, while CD8+ TEMRA cells were enriched using FACS. Blood was drawn into EDTA tubes, processed within 24 hours, and PBMCs were isolated by density gradient centrifugation. PBMCs intended for TCR sequencing were cryopreserved in liquid nitrogen and thawed later in a water bath at 37 degrees C. A purity of at least 90% was achieved for sorted or isolated CD4+, CD8+ and CD8+ TEMRA cells. The trim is 6 bases for V and 4 bases for J, with a gap of 15 bases between the germline ends. From its cysteine to its phenylalanine, the CDR3 spans 14 amino acids. Just CDR3 DNA is preserved here, 42 bases in frame from base 1.

Sequenced sample: CD4+ T cells from PBMCs. This clonotype was sampled from a human donor with multiple sclerosis. The rearranged segments are TRBV12-3 or TRBV12-4 and TRBJ1-2; D gene: possibly TRBD1, on 6 matching bases. The bases are TGTGCCAGCAGGAGGGGGTTTGCTACCTATGGCTACACCTTC. Its translation is CASRRGFATYGYTF.